This passage covers 5 T cell receptor beta chains from one sample sequenced in a study of human T cells and chemical hapten exposure. Time point given: patch test 1, 2 weeks after DPC sensitization. Treatment reported: therapeutic diphenylcyclopropenone sensitization with weekly scalp DPC. MiXCR, run by TCRdb on the RACE reads, gives a single entry per CDR3 protein. The data hold 85,000 or so distinct CDR3 sequences, with around 11% observed a single time. Sequences were derived from whole blood, sampled in connection with sensitization to the hapten diphenylcyclopropenone (DPC). These TCRs come from a woman in her forties or fifties with alopecia areata. Some clones in this sample may be carry-over from other donors' samples.

This clonotype appeared a few times. This sequence joins TRBV11-2 and TRBJ1-1; D may be TRBD1 (5 bases). The germline CDR1 and CDR2 sequences are SGHAT and FQNNGV. The CDR3 is 13 amino acids. V lost 2 bases and J 6 bases, leaving 10 bases between the germline ends. The CDR3 bases are TGTGCCAGCAGCTTATGGTTAGGGGCTGAAGCTTTCTTT. Its protein is CASSLWLGAEAFF.

This clonotype was counted at least ten times. The chain uses TRBV4-1 and TRBJ1-5, with no clear D. Germline assignment: CDR1 MGHRA and CDR2 YSYEKL. The ends were cut back, 0 bases at V and 6 bases at J, with 15 bases in the middle. The CDR3 has 16 amino acids. CDR3: CASSQDTGRAAQPQHF. CDR3 DNA: TGCGCCAGCAGCCAAGATACGGGCCGGGCGGCTCAGCCCCAGCATTTT.

The chain has TRBV19 and TRBJ2-3, with D perhaps matching TRBD2 (6 bases). The germline V and J ends were trimmed by 3 bases and 4 bases, with 8 bases remaining between them. The CDR3 runs to 13 residues. Germline values: CDR1 LNHDA, CDR2 SQIVND (reference sequence). CDR3 nucleotide sequence: TGTGCCAGTAGTATCGGGGGATCAGATACGCAGTATTTT. This gives the protein CASSIGGSDTQYF.

This clonotype was seen a few times. The chain employs TRBV7-9 and TRBJ2-5; 10 bases map to TRBD2. This CDR3 has 16 amino acids. V trimming: 5 bases; J trimming: 3 bases; junction bases outside the gene matches: 9. Germline values: CDR1 SEHNR, CDR2 FQNEAQ (reference sequence). The CDR3 loop reads CASSPASGSREETQYF. The CDR3 coding sequence is TGTGCCAGCAGCCCGGCTAGCGGGAGTAGGGAAGAGACCCAGTACTTC.

CDR3 amino acids: CASSNTGEQYF. The CDR3 DNA is TGTGCCAGCAGCAACACAGGGGAGCAGTACTTC. The chain combines TRBV11-3 with TRBJ2-7; a weak D match, TRBD1 (6 bases). The CDR3 spans 11 residues. Germline CDR1 and CDR2: SGHNT and YENEEA. V lost 5 bases, J lost 7 bases, and 9 bases lay in between.